The TCR beta chain under discussion was sequenced for a study of T-cell memory formation after mild COVID-19. 5'RACE, which relied on constant-segment primers, yielded TCR alpha and TCR beta cDNA libraries carrying sample barcodes and UMIs. Each CDR3 protein gets one entry after TCRdb re-called the 5' RACE reads with MiXCR. The data hold approximately 150,000 distinct CDR3 sequences, with 15% to 20% observed a single time. Germline CDR1 and CDR2: DFQATT and SNEGSKA (reference sequence). The CDR3 consists of 11 residues. Deletions cut 6 bases from V and 8 bases from J, with 11 bases between. Specimen: PBMCs or a T cell subset sorted from them (not recorded which). The receptor was derived from an adult woman who had mild COVID-19 (a few samples of this study predate the infection). Cell type and time point are not known. J is TRBJ2-4 and V is TRBV20-1; D not resolved. CDR3 amino acids: CSAPTFYIQYF. For the CDR3, the DNA is TGCAGTGCCCCGACCTTCTACATTCAGTACTTC.